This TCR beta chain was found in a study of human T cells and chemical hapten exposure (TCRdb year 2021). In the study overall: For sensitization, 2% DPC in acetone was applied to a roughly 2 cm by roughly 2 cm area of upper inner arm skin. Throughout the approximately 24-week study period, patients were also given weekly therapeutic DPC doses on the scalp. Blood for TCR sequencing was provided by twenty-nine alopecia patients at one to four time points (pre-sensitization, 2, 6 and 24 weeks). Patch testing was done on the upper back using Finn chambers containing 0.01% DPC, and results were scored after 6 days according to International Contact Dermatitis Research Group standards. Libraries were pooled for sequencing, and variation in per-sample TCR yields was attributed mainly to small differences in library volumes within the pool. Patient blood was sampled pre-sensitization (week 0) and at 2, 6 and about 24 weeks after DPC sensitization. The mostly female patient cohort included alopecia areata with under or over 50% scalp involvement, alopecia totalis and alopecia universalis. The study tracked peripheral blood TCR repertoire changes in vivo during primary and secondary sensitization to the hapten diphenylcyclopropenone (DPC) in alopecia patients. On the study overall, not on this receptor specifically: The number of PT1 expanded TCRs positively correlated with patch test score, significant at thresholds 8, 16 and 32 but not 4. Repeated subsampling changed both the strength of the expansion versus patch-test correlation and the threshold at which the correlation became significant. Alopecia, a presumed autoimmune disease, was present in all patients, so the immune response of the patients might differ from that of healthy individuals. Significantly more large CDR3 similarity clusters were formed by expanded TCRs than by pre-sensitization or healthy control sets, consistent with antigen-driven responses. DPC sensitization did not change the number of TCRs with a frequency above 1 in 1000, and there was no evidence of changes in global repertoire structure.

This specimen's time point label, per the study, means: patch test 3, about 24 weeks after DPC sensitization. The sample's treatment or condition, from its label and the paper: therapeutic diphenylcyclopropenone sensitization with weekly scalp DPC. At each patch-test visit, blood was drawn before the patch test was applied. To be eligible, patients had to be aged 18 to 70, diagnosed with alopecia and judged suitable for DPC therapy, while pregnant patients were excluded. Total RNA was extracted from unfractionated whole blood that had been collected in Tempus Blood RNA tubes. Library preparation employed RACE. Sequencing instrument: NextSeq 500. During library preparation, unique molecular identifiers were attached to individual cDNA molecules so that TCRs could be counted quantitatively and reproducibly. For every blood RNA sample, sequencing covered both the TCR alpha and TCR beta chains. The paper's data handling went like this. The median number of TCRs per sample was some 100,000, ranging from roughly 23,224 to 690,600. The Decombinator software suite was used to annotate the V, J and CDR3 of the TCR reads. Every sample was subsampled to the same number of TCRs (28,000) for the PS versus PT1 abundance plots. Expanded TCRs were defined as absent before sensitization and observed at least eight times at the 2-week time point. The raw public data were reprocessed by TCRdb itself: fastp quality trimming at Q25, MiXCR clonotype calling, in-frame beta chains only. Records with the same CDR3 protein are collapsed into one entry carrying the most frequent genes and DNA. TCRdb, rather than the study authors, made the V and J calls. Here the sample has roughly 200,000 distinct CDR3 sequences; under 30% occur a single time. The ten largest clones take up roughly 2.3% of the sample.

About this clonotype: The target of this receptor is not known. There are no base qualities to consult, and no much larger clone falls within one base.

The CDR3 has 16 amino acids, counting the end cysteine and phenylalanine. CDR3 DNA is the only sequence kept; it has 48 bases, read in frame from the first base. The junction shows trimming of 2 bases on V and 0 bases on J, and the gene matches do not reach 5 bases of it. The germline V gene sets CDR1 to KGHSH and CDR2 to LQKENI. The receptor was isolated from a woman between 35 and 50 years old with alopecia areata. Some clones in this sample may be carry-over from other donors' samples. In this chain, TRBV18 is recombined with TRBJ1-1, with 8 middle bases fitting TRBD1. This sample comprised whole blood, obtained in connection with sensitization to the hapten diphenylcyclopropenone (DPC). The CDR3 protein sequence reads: CASSPVGQGMNTEAFF. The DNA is TGTGCCAGCTCACCAGTAGGACAGGGCATGAACACTGAAGCTTTCTTT.